A single sample is the source of the 14 T cell receptor beta chains below, sequenced in a study of T cells in Graves' hyperthyroidism and ophthalmopathy. RNA transcripts were the template for amplifying TCR beta CDR3 regions. In the first-round RT-PCR of the TCR CDR3, the HTBI primer set was used. Each CDR3 protein is one row after TCRdb ran MiXCR on the multiplex PCR reads. The sample contains about 500,000 distinct CDR3 sequences, 16% of which appear only once. What was sequenced was blood. All receptors come from a young woman with Graves' hyperthyroidism.

Only a few counts were recorded for this clonotype. The J gene is TRBJ2-1, the V gene TRBV29-1; 9 nucleotides match TRBD1. The CDR3 consists of 14 residues. After removal of 3 bases from V and 6 bases from J, the junction contained 6 bases not matched to a gene. CDR1 SQVTM and CDR2 ANQGSEA come from the germline V gene. As DNA, the CDR3 is TGCAGCGTTGAGGGTTGGGACAGGGCCAATGAGCAGTTCTTC. It yields the protein CSVEGWDRANEQFF.

The chain couples TRBV5-8 to TRBJ2-7; 12 bases align to TRBD2. With 2 bases clipped from V and 7 bases from J, the junction kept 7 bases outside the gene matches. CDR3 length: 15 amino acids. Germline CDR1 and CDR2: SGHTS and YDEGEE. The CDR3 DNA reads TGTGCCAGCAGCTTTTGGACTAGCGGGGCCTCGGAGCAGTACTTC. This encodes CASSFWTSGASEQYF. The whole variable domain, remainder taken from reference TRBV5-8 and TRBJ2-7, is EAGVTQSPTHLIKTRGQQATLRCSPISGHTSVYWYQQALGLGLQFLLWYDEGEERNRGNFPPRFSGRQFPNYSSELNVNALELEDSALYLCASSFWTSGASEQYFGPGTRLTVT.

This clonotype was counted ten times or more. The CDR3 DNA is TGTGCCAGCAGCATCTCCCTTGGGGGGGCGCTCGGCTATGGCTACACCTTC. Translation gives CASSISLGGALGYGYTF. The chain recombines TRBV28 with TRBJ1-2; weak D call: TRBD1 (6 bases). V was shortened by 6 bases and J by 4 bases, with 24 bases between the two germline ends. Germline V gene data show CDR1 as MDHEN and CDR2 as SYDVKM. The CDR3 runs to 17 residues.

The V call is TRBV19, the J call TRBJ2-4, with 8 bases lining up with TRBD1. With 1 base clipped from V and 9 bases from J, the junction kept 8 bases outside the gene matches. The CDR3 is made up of 15 amino acids. Germline assignment: CDR1 LNHDA and CDR2 SQIVND (reference sequence). In nucleotides, the CDR3 is TGTGCCAGTAGTATAGGAGGGGACAGGTTTGGCATTCAGTACTTC. This sequence encodes CASSIGGDRFGIQYF.

V gene TRBV10-1 combines with J gene TRBJ1-2; a weak D match, TRBD1 (5 bases). CDR3 length equals 14 residues. CDR1 and CDR2 (germline): WNHNN, SYGVQD (reference sequence). Trimming removed 6 bases from V and 4 bases from J, with 15 bases in between. In nucleotides, the CDR3 is TGCGCCAGCAGCAATTCAGACGGGGGCTATGGCTACACCTTC. Translating gives CASSNSDGGYGYTF.

This clonotype was seen repeatedly, ten times or more. The V and J genes are TRBV5-6 and TRBJ2-5; no definite D call. The CDR3 is made up of 12 amino acids. V dropped 1 base and J dropped 4 bases, with 5 bases sitting between them. Germline loops: CDR1 SGHDT, CDR2 YYEEEE. The CDR3 sequence: CASSLKAETQYF. CDR3 bases: TGTGCCAGCAGCTTGAAAGCAGAGACCCAGTACTTC.

This clonotype was found a few times. The chain combines TRBV24-1 with TRBJ1-1; TRBD1 might be the D (5 bases). Germline CDR1 reads KGHDR; CDR2 reads SFDVKD. Trimming took 2 bases from V and 6 from J, leaving 15 bases between them. The CDR3 extends over 15 amino acids. The CDR3 region is CATSDWKGAGAEAFF. CDR3 in DNA: TGTGCCACCAGTGATTGGAAAGGGGCCGGCGCTGAAGCTTTCTTT.

This clonotype was found a few times. V usage is TRBV20-1 and J usage is TRBJ1-2; 11 bases agree with TRBD1. The CDR3 loop spans 14 amino acids. Germline V gene data show CDR1 as DFQATT and CDR2 as SNEGSKA (reference sequence). The trim removed 0 bases at V and 4 bases at J, leaving 1 base unmatched. The CDR3 bases are TGCAGTGCTAGAGATGGGACAGGGGGCTATGGCTACACCTTC. The encoded protein is CSARDGTGGYGYTF.

V and J are TRBV7-2 and TRBJ1-3, with 9 bases lining up with TRBD1. Trimming at V came to 3 bases and at J to 1 base, leaving 7 bases not matched to a gene. Germline V CDR1 and CDR2: SGHTA, FQGNSA. The CDR3 loop spans 17 amino acids. CDR3 DNA: TGTGCCAGCAGCTTCCTCGGGACAGGGCTGTCTGGAAACACCATATATTTT. It encodes CASSFLGTGLSGNTIYF. Full variable domain (outside the CDR3, taken from reference TRBV7-2 and TRBJ1-3): GAGVSQSPSNKVTEKGKDVELRCDPISGHTALYWYRQSLGQGLEFLIYFQGNSAPDKSGLPSDRFSAERTGGSVSTLTIQRTQQEDSAVYLCASSFLGTGLSGNTIYFGEGSWLTVV.

The CDR3 coding sequence is TGTGCCAGCAGCTCGGGGGCAGGGCTCAATCAGCCCCAGCATTTT. Translated: CASSSGAGLNQPQHF. The V call is TRBV7-9, the J call TRBJ1-5; D perhaps matches TRBD1 (6 bases). The CDR3 contains 15 residues. The germline V gene has CDR1 SEHNR and CDR2 FQNEAQ (reference sequence). V lost 4 bases and J lost 3, with 13 bases in between.

J is TRBJ2-3 and V is TRBV6-9, with 7 nucleotides matching TRBD1. CDR3 length equals 17 residues. Germline CDR1 is MNHGY and CDR2 is SVAAGI. The V gene end was trimmed by 3 bases and the J gene end by 2 bases; junction bases not matched to a gene: 11. The CDR3 loop is CASSYRSTGPNTDTQYF. CDR3 nucleotide sequence: TGTGCCAGCAGTTACAGATCGACAGGGCCAAACACAGATACGCAGTATTTT.

This clonotype was seen many times. This chain joins TRBV27 and TRBJ2-5; 7 positions agree with TRBD1. V dropped 6 bases and J dropped 4; count of bases not matched to a gene: 14. Germline CDR1 is MNHEY and CDR2 is SMNVEV (reference sequence). The CDR3 runs to 16 residues. The DNA for the CDR3 is TGTGCCAGCAGCGGAGTACGACAGGGACATTCAGAGACCCAGTACTTC. This codes for CASSGVRQGHSETQYF.

The sample holds a few counts of this clonotype. This chain links TRBV6-1 with TRBJ2-6; TRBD1 agrees at 7 bases. This CDR3 is built from 18 residues. V lost 2 bases to trimming and J lost 1 base; unmatched junction nucleotides: 8. Germline assignment: CDR1 MNHNS and CDR2 SASEGT. CDR3 in DNA: TGTGCCAGCAGTGAAAGACAGGGTTTTCGATCTGGGGCCAACGTCCTGACTTTC. Translated: CASSERQGFRSGANVLTF.

The chain uses TRBV20-1 and TRBJ2-3; D is unresolved. Per germline, CDR1 DFQATT and CDR2 SNEGSKA (reference sequence). CDR3 length: 13 residues. V was clipped by 3 bases and J by 4 bases, with 11 bases between them. As DNA, the CDR3 is TGCAGTGCTAGTGAACACCACGCAGATACGCAGTATTTT. Translation: CSASEHHADTQYF.